These 14 T cell receptor beta chains originate from one sample sequenced in a study of T cells in Graves' hyperthyroidism and ophthalmopathy. RNA transcripts served as the template for amplifying TCR beta CDR3 regions. An initial round of RT-PCR targeting the TCR CDR3 relied on the HTBI primer set. TCRdb re-called the multiplex PCR reads with MiXCR, one entry per CDR3 protein. The sample yields around 400,000 distinct CDR3 sequences, approximately 14% seen once. The sequenced sample consisted of blood. The source is a woman between 18 and 29 years old with Graves' hyperthyroidism that later progressed to Graves' ophthalmopathy.

The V and J genes are TRBV4-3 and TRBJ1-2, with D possibly being TRBD1 (5 bases). This CDR3 spans 15 amino acids. In germline, CDR1 is LGHNA, CDR2 YSLEER. Deletions cut 0 bases from V and 3 bases from J, with 11 bases between. The CDR3: CASSQELEGYYGYTF. CDR3 DNA sequence: TGCGCCAGCAGCCAAGAGCTGGAGGGGTACTATGGCTACACCTTC.

This clonotype was seen repeatedly, ten times or more. The V gene is TRBV7-8, the J gene TRBJ1-4, with D unresolved. CDR1 is SGHVS, CDR2 FQNEAQ, per germline. This CDR3 comprises 15 residues. Trimming shortened V by 2 bases and J by 1 base, and 8 bases separated the two germline ends. The CDR3, as DNA: TGTGCCAGCAGCTTACATAGCAGAACTAATGAAAAACTGTTTTTT. Its translation is CASSLHSRTNEKLFF.

In its sample, this clonotype was seen many times. The rearrangement joins TRBV5-1 to TRBJ2-7, with D hard to call. The CDR3 contains 13 residues. The ends were cut back, 0 bases at V and 5 bases at J, with 9 bases in the middle. Per germline, CDR1 SGHRS and CDR2 YFSETQ. In DNA, the CDR3 is TGCGCCAGCAGCTTGGGCCGAGCAAACGAGCAGTACTTC. Translating gives CASSLGRANEQYF.

This clonotype was counted between two and nine times. The rearrangement uses TRBV6-1 and TRBJ2-7, with 8 bases that match TRBD2. This CDR3 is 16 amino acids long. V gave up 6 bases and J gave up 5 bases; unmatched junction bases: 15. Per germline, CDR1 MNHNS and CDR2 SASEGT. The CDR3 DNA is TGTGCCAGCAGGATGGGGAGCGGGAGAATTTTCGACGAGCAGTACTTC. Translating it yields CASRMGSGRIFDEQYF.

The chain uses TRBV6-1 and TRBJ1-3, with a possible D match to TRBD1 (6 bases). The ends were cut back, 6 bases at V and 4 bases at J, with 10 bases in the middle. CDR3 length equals 13 residues. Germline loops: CDR1 MNHNS, CDR2 SASEGT. Written as DNA, the CDR3 is TGTGCCAGCAGGCCGACAGGAGGAAACACCATATATTTT. It codes for CASRPTGGNTIYF.

This clonotype appeared a few times. The chain is built from TRBV5-8 and TRBJ2-3; no reliable D call. The CDR3 extends over 15 amino acids. Trimming cost V 0 bases and J 3 bases, with 11 bases left between them. The germline V gene has CDR1 SGHTS and CDR2 YDEGEE. The CDR3 nucleotides are TGTGCCAGCAGCTTGGGTTTCCGCCGGACAGATACGCAGTATTTT. Protein product: CASSLGFRRTDTQYF.

Many counts were recorded for this clonotype. The rearrangement uses TRBV28 and TRBJ2-7; D remains ambiguous. The germline V gene has CDR1 MDHEN and CDR2 SYDVKM. The CDR3 is 11 amino acids. V dropped 3 bases and J dropped 6 bases, with 6 bases sitting between them. Written as DNA, the CDR3 is TGTGCCAGCAGTTTGTTAGCCGAGCAGTACTTC. It encodes CASSLLAEQYF.

In this sample, this clonotype turned up a few times. The chain combines TRBV24-1 with TRBJ2-5; possibly TRBD2 for D (7 bases). The V end lost 6 bases, the J end lost 5 bases, and 12 bases lay between the germline ends. Germline CDR1 and CDR2: KGHDR and SFDVKD. The CDR3 length is 13 residues. The CDR3: CATSRGGGETQYF. The CDR3 DNA follows: TGTGCCACCAGTCGAGGGGGAGGGGAGACCCAGTACTTC.

This sequence joins TRBV11-2 and TRBJ2-1, with 9 bases identical to TRBD2. Germline-derived CDR1 and CDR2 are SGHAT and FQNNGV. The CDR3 is 17 residues long. V lost 1 base to trimming and J lost 2 bases; unmatched junction nucleotides: 6. The CDR3 region has the DNA TGTGCCAGCAGCTTAGGAACAGCGGGAGGAGCCTACAATGAGCAGTTCTTC. It is translated as CASSLGTAGGAYNEQFF.

This clonotype has at least ten counts. The rearrangement links TRBV20-1 to TRBJ2-7; TRBD2 might be the D (7 bases). Trimming left V 7 bases short and J 2 bases short, with 21 bases between. CDR1 DFQATT and CDR2 SNEGSKA come from the germline V gene (reference sequence). The CDR3 totals 15 residues. The CDR3 region has the DNA TGCAGTGGGGAGGGAATTCGACAGGCCGCCTACGAGCAGTACTTC. This encodes CSGEGIRQAAYEQYF.

The chain joins TRBV6-1 to TRBJ2-2, with D uncertain. This CDR3 region has 13 residues. Trimming removed 8 bases from V and 6 bases from J, with 13 bases in between. Germline loops: CDR1 MNHNS, CDR2 SASEGT. CDR3 in DNA: TGTGCCAGCTCTCCCAGCTCGCCCGGGGAGCTGTTTTTT. Its translation is CASSPSSPGELFF.

The chain employs TRBV20-1 and TRBJ2-1, with D maybe TRBD1 (5 bases). CDR3 size: 14 residues. V was clipped by 6 bases and J by 8 bases, with 20 bases between them. Per germline, CDR1 DFQATT and CDR2 SNEGSKA (reference sequence). The chain's CDR3 is CSADHIMPQDEQFF. CDR3 bases: TGCAGTGCGGACCACATTATGCCACAGGATGAGCAGTTCTTC.

This clonotype was seen many times. J is TRBJ2-3 and V is TRBV7-9; 8 nucleotides agree with TRBD1. The V gene's germline CDR1 is SEHNR and CDR2 FQNEAQ (reference sequence). V shed 5 bases and J 4 bases; nucleotides not matched to a gene: 8. The CDR3 sequence is 15 residues long. For the CDR3, the DNA is TGTGCCAGCAGCGACCGGGACAGGATACCAGATACGCAGTATTTT. This gives the protein CASSDRDRIPDTQYF.

V is TRBV11-2 and J is TRBJ2-7; TRBD2 aligns across 8 bases. The CDR3 is 14 residues long. V shed 5 bases, J shed 3 bases, and the junction held 6 bases outside the gene matches. The germline V gene has CDR1 SGHAT and CDR2 FQNNGV. The CDR3 DNA is TGTGCCAGCAGCCCGGGGGGGATCGTCTACGAGCAGTACTTC. It yields the protein CASSPGGIVYEQYF. The full variable domain, its missing parts supplied by reference TRBV11-2 and TRBJ2-7, is EAGVAQSPRYKIIEKRQSVAFWCNPISGHATLYWYQQILGQGPKLLIQFQNNGVVDDSQLPKDRFSAERLKGVDSTLKIQPAKLEDSAVYLCASSPGGIVYEQYFGPGTRLTVT.